This record looks at one T cell receptor beta chain sequence and its context. Its antigen is still unknown. This sample stems from a study of T cells in Graves' hyperthyroidism and ophthalmopathy. The study, taken as a whole, reports: Ophthalmopathy and stable hyperthyroidism were separated by a 13 V-J model.

RNA transcripts gave rise to amplified TCR beta CDR3 regions. When the TCR CDR3 underwent first-round RT-PCR, the HTBI primer set was used. TCRdb fed the multiplex PCR reads into MiXCR, producing one record per CDR3 protein. The sample yields approximately 500,000 distinct CDR3 sequences, more than 45% seen once. The CDR3 sequence is 18 residues long. Germline V gives CDR1 MDHEN, CDR2 SYDVKM. V lost 7 bases and J lost 5; bases outside the gene matches: 14. Hyperthyroidism had been newly diagnosed in patients aged 18 to 65, and its duration was under 2 months. The receptor comes from a young woman with Graves' hyperthyroidism. V gene TRBV28 combines with J gene TRBJ2-7; TRBD2 agrees at 16 bases. The sequencing sample was made of peripheral blood or thyroid tissue (not recorded which). The CDR3 nucleotides are TGTGCCAGCACTCCGACCGGGACTAGCGGGAGGGGAGAGGACGAGCAGTACTTC. Protein sequence: CASTPTGTSGRGEDEQYF.